Below, 15 T cell receptor beta chains from the same sample are listed, as sequenced in a study of graft-versus-host responses after intestinal transplantation. Clones were read by immunoSEQ multiplex PCR, and TCRdb kept only the in-frame ones, dropping some. The sample carries 77,000 or so clones, about 92% recorded once. Sequencing used PBMCs, obtained 98 days after intestinal transplantation. The origin of the receptors is a human patient who received an intestinal transplant, so some T cells may come from the graft donor.

The chain has TRBV21-1 and TRBJ1-5; TRBD1 reflects the table's D call only, with no check against the DNA. TRBV21-1 is deemed a pseudogene. This CDR3 contains 16 residues. CDR3 in amino acids: CASRNSLRDSNQPQHF. Written as DNA, the CDR3 is TGTGCCAGCAGAAACAGCCTCAGGGATAGCAATCAGCCCCAGCATTTT.

The V and J genes are TRBV4-1 and TRBJ2-2; perhaps TRBD2 as D (6 bases). Germline CDR1 MGHRA, CDR2 YSYEKL. This CDR3 comprises 17 residues. Trimming removed 1 base at V and 5 bases at J, with 17 bases between. This CDR3 is CASSQGPSDTLTGELFF. CDR3 nucleotides: TGCGCCAGCAGCCAAGGGCCTAGCGATACCCTAACCGGGGAGCTGTTTTTT.

The chain employs TRBV5-1 and TRBJ2-1, with no clear D. The CDR3 has 13 residues. The V gene's germline CDR1 is SGHRS and CDR2 YFSETQ. V lost 1 base, J lost 5 bases, and 7 bases lay in between. The CDR3 DNA follows: TGCGCCAGCAGCTTGCGCCCAGACAATGAGCAGTTCTTC. The encoded protein is CASSLRPDNEQFF.

This clone was observed once. The J gene is TRBJ2-1, the V gene TRBV23-1; 9 nucleotides match TRBD2. TRBV23-1 is flagged as an ORF with uncertain function. The CDR3 extends over 14 amino acids. Germline trimming cut 2 bases from V and 8 bases from J; bases unmatched to any gene: 4. CDR3 amino acids: CASSQGQRGDEQFF. The CDR3 nucleotides read TGCGCCAGCAGTCAAGGACAGCGGGGGGATGAGCAGTTCTTC.

V and J are TRBV9 and TRBJ1-2, with D unclear. Germline CDR1 is SGDLS and CDR2 is YYNGEE. The CDR3 spans 15 residues. V lost 0 bases and J 4 bases, leaving 13 bases between the germline ends. CDR3 loop: CASSVEDGPGYGYTF. CDR3 sequence (DNA): TGTGCCAGCAGCGTAGAGGACGGGCCTGGCTATGGCTACACCTTC.

This chain's CDR3 is CSVENPLAGLYNEQFF. The CDR3 DNA sequence: TGCAGCGTTGAAAACCCTCTGGCGGGGCTTTACAATGAGCAGTTCTTC. This chain uses TRBV29-1 with TRBJ2-1, with a possible D match to TRBD2 (6 bases). This CDR3 is 16 amino acids long. Trimming left V 2 bases short and J 4 bases short, with 18 bases between. Germline CDR1 is SQVTM and CDR2 is ANQGSEA.

J is TRBJ2-3 and V is TRBV11-1; weak D call: TRBD1 (5 bases). Between the trimmed V and J ends, which lost 0 bases and 9 bases, there was a span of 16 bases. Germline V gene lookup returns CDR1 SGHAT and CDR2 FQDESV (reference sequence). The CDR3 is made up of 15 amino acids. The CDR3 nucleotides are TGTGCCAGCAGCTTAGCCCCGGCAGGGATCGAGACGCAGTATTTT. Its protein product is CASSLAPAGIETQYF.

The rearrangement links TRBV2 to TRBJ1-2; tentatively, D is TRBD1 (5 bases). Trimming cost V 6 bases and J 8 bases, with 10 bases left between them. This CDR3 has 11 amino acids. Germline-derived CDR1 and CDR2 are SNHLY and FYNNEI. The CDR3 here is CASRAGKGYTF. For the CDR3, the DNA is TGTGCCAGCAGGGCAGGGAAGGGCTACACCTTC.

This chain links TRBV2 with TRBJ2-2; 10 nucleotides align to TRBD2. The length of the CDR3 is 18 residues. V dropped 4 bases and J dropped 0; count of bases not matched to a gene: 8. Germline loops: CDR1 SNHLY, CDR2 FYNNEI. As DNA, the CDR3 is TGTGCCAGCAGTGCAAAGCGGGGGGGCTCCGCGAACACCGGGGAGCTGTTTTTT. This translates into CASSAKRGGSANTGELFF.

V is TRBV14 and J is TRBJ2-2, with D maybe TRBD2 (6 bases). The length of the CDR3 is 16 residues. Germline V gene sequence: CDR1 SGHDN, CDR2 FVKESK. V was pared by 1 base and J by 0 bases, with 9 bases between. CDR3 residues: CASSQGWGANTGELFF. The CDR3 bases are TGTGCCAGCAGCCAAGGATGGGGGGCGAACACCGGGGAGCTGTTTTTT.

The J gene is TRBJ2-7, the V gene TRBV6-5, with D perhaps TRBD2 (5 bases). This CDR3 region has 11 residues. V was trimmed by 6 bases and J by 7 bases, leaving 10 bases between them. Germline V lookup: CDR1 MNHEY, CDR2 SVGAGI. The CDR3 spells CASRRRDEQYF. For the CDR3, the DNA is TGTGCCAGCAGACGACGGGATGAGCAGTACTTC.

This clone has more than one count but fewer than ten. The rearrangement links TRBV30 to TRBJ2-3, with D perhaps matching TRBD2 (6 bases). CDR1 is GTSNPN, CDR2 SVGIG, per germline (reference sequence). Trimming left V 4 bases short and J 2 bases short, with 13 bases between. The CDR3 runs 14 residues. The CDR3 here is CAWNGLANTDTQYF. CDR3 sequence (DNA): TGTGCCTGGAACGGTCTAGCGAACACAGATACGCAGTATTTT.

This sequence joins TRBV7-6 and TRBJ2-7; perhaps TRBD2 as D (6 bases). V lost 4 bases and J lost 6, with 19 bases in between. The CDR3 contains 15 residues. The V gene's germline CDR1 is SGHVS and CDR2 FNYEAQ. CDR3 nucleotides: TGTGCCAGCAGCTCGGGGGTTGTCTCGGGTTCCGAGCAGTACTTC. Translating it yields CASSSGVVSGSEQYF.

This chain joins TRBV30 and TRBJ1-4; TRBD1 matches 7 bases. The CDR3 is made up of 13 amino acids. The germline V gene has CDR1 GTSNPN and CDR2 SVGIG (reference sequence). V lost 2 bases and J lost 8; bases outside the gene matches: 5. CDR3 residues: CAWSQTGVEKLFF. In nucleotides, the CDR3 is TGTGCCTGGAGTCAAACAGGGGTCGAAAAACTGTTTTTT.

DNA for the CDR3: TGTGCCAGCAGTGAACGGGTGAGCAATCAGCCCCAGCATTTT. Amino acid sequence: CASSERVSNQPQHF. This sequence joins TRBV2 and TRBJ1-5; D remains ambiguous. The CDR3 has 14 amino acids. V dropped 2 bases and J dropped 1 base, with 6 bases sitting between them. Germline lookup yields CDR1 SNHLY and CDR2 FYNNEI.